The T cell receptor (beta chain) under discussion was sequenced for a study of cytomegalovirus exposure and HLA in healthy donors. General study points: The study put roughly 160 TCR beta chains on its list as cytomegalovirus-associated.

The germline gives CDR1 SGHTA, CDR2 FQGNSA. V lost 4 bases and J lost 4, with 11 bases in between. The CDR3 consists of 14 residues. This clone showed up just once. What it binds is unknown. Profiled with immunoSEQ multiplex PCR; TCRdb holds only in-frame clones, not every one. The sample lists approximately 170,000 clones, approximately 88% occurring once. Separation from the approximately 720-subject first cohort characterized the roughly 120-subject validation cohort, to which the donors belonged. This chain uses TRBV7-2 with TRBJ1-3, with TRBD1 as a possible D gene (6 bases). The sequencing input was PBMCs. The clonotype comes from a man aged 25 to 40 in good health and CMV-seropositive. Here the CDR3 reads CASSWGQTGNTIYF. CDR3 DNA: TGTGCCAGCAGCTGGGGGCAGACGGGAAACACCATATATTTT.